The 25 T cell receptor beta chains below were found in one sample sequenced in a study of blood T cell repertoires in COVID-19. Profiling relied on immunoSEQ multiplex PCR, and the TCRdb table lists in-frame clones only, not all of them. The sample contains some 210,000 clones, around four fifths of which appear only once. Material for sequencing was peripheral blood. The source is a human donor in a cohort sampled during active COVID-19.

This chain joins TRBV3-1 (or the pseudogene TRBV3-2) and TRBJ2-2, with D possibly being TRBD1 (6 bases). Trimming took 5 bases from V and 1 from J, leaving 8 bases between them. Germline-derived CDR1 and CDR2 are LGHDT and YNNKEL (reference sequence). This CDR3 has 14 residues. CDR3 protein: CASSEQGNTGELFF. The CDR3 DNA reads TGTGCCAGCAGCGAACAGGGGAACACCGGGGAGCTGTTTTTT.

This rearrangement joins TRBV9 to TRBJ2-3, with D possibly being TRBD1 (6 bases). Per the germline V gene, CDR1 is SGDLS and CDR2 is YYNGEE. Trimming took 2 bases from V and 3 from J, leaving 10 bases between them. This CDR3 is built from 14 residues. The CDR3 here is CASSVGAGTDTQYF. The CDR3, as DNA: TGTGCCAGCAGCGTGGGGGCCGGAACAGATACGCAGTATTTT.

The J gene is TRBJ2-3, the V gene TRBV18, with TRBD2 matching over 9 bases. The junction had 6 bases not matched to a gene; V was cut back by 3 bases and J by 5 bases. This CDR3 has 15 amino acids. Germline V gene sequence: CDR1 KGHSH, CDR2 LQKENI. The CDR3: CASSPPSGVGDTQYF. CDR3 nucleotide sequence: TGTGCCAGCTCACCCCCTAGCGGGGTTGGAGATACGCAGTATTTT.

This clone appeared once. The V gene is TRBV29-1, the J gene TRBJ1-1, with D perhaps TRBD1 (5 bases). CDR1 is SQVTM and CDR2 is ANQGSEA in the germline V gene. The CDR3 is 13 amino acids. V was shortened by 7 bases and J by 0 bases, with 12 bases between the two germline ends. CDR3 region: CSATQGMNTEAFF. DNA of the CDR3: TGCAGCGCTACCCAGGGAATGAACACTGAAGCTTTCTTT.

The chain recombines TRBV5-1 with TRBJ2-7; TRBD2 might be the D (5 bases). V dropped 4 bases and J dropped 2 bases, with 13 bases sitting between them. CDR1 is SGHRS and CDR2 is YFSETQ in the germline V gene. CDR3 length: 14 residues. DNA for the CDR3: TGCGCCAGCAGCCAAATGACGGGGACCTACGAGCAGTACTTC. Encoded protein: CASSQMTGTYEQYF.

The V and J genes are TRBV15 and TRBJ1-4; a weak D match, TRBD1 (6 bases). The germline V and J ends were trimmed by 1 base and 3 bases, with 6 bases remaining between them. The CDR3 sequence is 14 residues long. Germline loops: CDR1 LNHNV, CDR2 YYDKDF (reference sequence). The CDR3 region is CATSRGQANEKLFF. The CDR3 DNA is TGTGCCACCAGCAGAGGACAGGCTAATGAAAAACTGTTTTTT.

This chain uses TRBV9 with TRBJ1-2, with 9 positions matching TRBD1. This CDR3 comprises 15 residues. Germline CDR1 is SGDLS and CDR2 is YYNGEE. J lost 2 bases, V lost 5 bases, and 7 bases had no gene match. CDR3 in amino acids: CASSAGTGPNYGYTF. The CDR3 DNA reads TGTGCCAGCAGTGCGGGGACAGGGCCAAACTATGGCTACACCTTC.

This sequence joins TRBV7-8 and TRBJ1-5; 8 positions match TRBD1. The CDR3 is 20 amino acids. V lost 5 bases and J lost 0; bases outside the gene matches: 18. Germline-derived CDR1 and CDR2 are SGHVS and FQNEAQ. CDR3 coding DNA: TGTGCCAGCAGCATCAACTCCGGGACAGGACGATTGTATAGCAATCAGCCCCAGCATTTT. This sequence encodes CASSINSGTGRLYSNQPQHF.

The V gene is TRBV6-5, the J gene TRBJ2-3; 7 bases align to TRBD1. Losses at the gene ends were 11 bases for V and 9 bases for J; bases not matched to a gene: 14. The CDR3 has 13 amino acids. Germline V gene lookup returns CDR1 MNHEY and CDR2 SVGAGI. The CDR3 coding sequence is TGTGCCGCGAGACAGGGAGAAACTCGGACGCAGTATTTT. Its translation: CAARQGETRTQYF.

J is TRBJ2-2 and V is TRBV9; 9 bases line up with TRBD2. V trimming: 6 bases; J trimming: 1 base; junction bases outside the gene matches: 7. The germline CDR1 and CDR2 sequences are SGDLS and YYNGEE. The CDR3 is 16 amino acids. The chain's CDR3 is CASNIAAGGNTGELFF. The DNA for the CDR3 is TGTGCCAGCAACATCGCAGCGGGAGGGAACACCGGGGAGCTGTTTTTT.

This clone appeared once. The rearrangement links TRBV18 to TRBJ1-4; the D is unclear. The germline CDR1 and CDR2 sequences are KGHSH and LQKENI. The germline V and J ends were trimmed by 2 bases and 2 bases, with 6 bases remaining between them. The CDR3 has 14 residues. The CDR3 nucleotides are TGTGCCAGCTCACCATGGAGGACTAATGAAAAACTGTTTTTT. It codes for CASSPWRTNEKLFF.

In this sample, this clone turned up a few times. This chain uses TRBV19 with TRBJ2-1; D is undetermined. This CDR3 comprises 14 residues. Trimming shortened V by 1 base and J by 6 bases, and 10 bases separated the two germline ends. Germline V gene data show CDR1 as LNHDA and CDR2 as SQIVND (reference sequence). CDR3 in amino acids: CASSIGRQGNEQFF. The CDR3 coding sequence is TGTGCCAGTAGTATAGGCAGGCAAGGCAATGAGCAGTTCTTC. Full variable domain (outside the CDR3, taken from reference TRBV19 and TRBJ2-1): DGGITQSPKYLFRKEGQNVTLSCEQNLNHDAMYWYRQDPGQGLRLIYYSQIVNDFQKGDIAEGYSVSREKKESFPLTVTSAQKNPTAFYLCASSIGRQGNEQFFGPGTRLTVL.

In regard to this clone: The junction does not match germline at one end; this may be a read error. The rearrangement joins TRBV2 to TRBJ2-2, with TRBD1 matching over 8 bases. The CDR3 is 16 amino acids. Germline V CDR1 and CDR2: SNHLY, FYNNEI. DNA for the CDR3: TGTGCCAGCAGGGAACAGGGGGTTTCGAATACCGGGGAGCTGTTTTTT. Translated, it gives CASREQGVSNTGELFF.

The chain has TRBV28 and TRBJ1-4; 11 nucleotides agree with TRBD1. Germline V gene sequence: CDR1 MDHEN, CDR2 SYDVKM. The J segment lost 9 bases and the V segment lost 6 bases, leaving 18 bases of the junction unmatched. The CDR3 covers 18 residues. CDR3 nucleotide sequence: TGTGCCAGCAGCTCTCCCGGGACAGGGGGTACGATCGGGAAAAAACTGTTTTTT. Amino acid sequence: CASSSPGTGGTIGKKLFF. Supplemented by reference TRBV28 and TRBJ1-4, the full variable domain reads DVKVTQSSRYLVKRTGEKVFLECVQDMDHENMFWYRQDPGLGLRLIYFSYDVKMKEKGDIPEGYSVSREKKERFSLILESASTNQTSMYLCASSSPGTGGTIGKKLFFGSGTQLSVL.

This clone came up a few times. The rearrangement links TRBV7-8 to TRBJ1-5; D possibly corresponds to TRBD1 (6 bases). V was cut by 5 bases and J by 7 bases, with 12 bases left in between. The germline V gene encodes CDR1 SGHVS and CDR2 FQNEAQ. This CDR3 contains 13 residues. CDR3 sequence reads: CASSQYRDQPQHF. The CDR3 DNA reads as TGTGCCAGCAGCCAGTACAGGGACCAGCCCCAGCATTTT.

The table lists this clone with a count of one. This chain connects TRBV2 to TRBJ2-7; D perhaps matches TRBD1 (6 bases). The CDR3 runs 18 residues. The germline V gene encodes CDR1 SNHLY and CDR2 FYNNEI. The V gene lost 2 bases and the J gene lost 2 bases, with 22 bases spanning the gap. CDR3 in amino acids: CASSERKVNLAGAYEQYV. In DNA form, the CDR3 reads TGTGCCAGCAGTGAAAGGAAGGTCAATTTAGCAGGGGCCTACGAGCAGTACGTC.

The chain couples TRBV19 to TRBJ1-1; D unclear. The CDR3 has 13 amino acids. Germline-derived CDR1 and CDR2 are LNHDA and SQIVND (reference sequence). V was cut by 5 bases and J by 1 base, with 8 bases left in between. The CDR3 DNA sequence: TGTGCCAGTAGTTCTACTTGGAACACTGAAGCTTTCTTT. It encodes CASSSTWNTEAFF.

The V call is TRBV3-1 (or the pseudogene TRBV3-2), the J call TRBJ1-2; TRBD1 aligns across 7 bases. The germline V gene has CDR1 LGHDT and CDR2 YNNKEL (reference sequence). The CDR3 spans 14 residues. Unmatched junction bases numbered 10, after V lost 4 bases and J lost 8 bases. The chain's CDR3 is CASSPETGFGGYTF. In DNA, the CDR3 is TGTGCCAGCAGCCCCGAGACAGGGTTTGGGGGCTACACCTTC.

This sequence joins TRBV20-1 and TRBJ2-3; D is uncertain. Deletions cut 3 bases from V and 10 bases from J, with 20 bases between. The CDR3 loop spans 14 amino acids. CDR1 and CDR2 (germline): DFQATT, SNEGSKA (reference sequence). CDR3 residues: CSASEHRYEAAQYF. The CDR3 nucleotides read TGCAGTGCTAGTGAGCACCGGTACGAGGCGGCGCAGTATTTT.

This chain uses TRBV10-3 with TRBJ1-2, with TRBD1 identical over 9 bases. CDR1 is ENHRY, CDR2 SYGVKD, per germline. The CDR3 is made up of 14 amino acids. The V gene end was trimmed by 5 bases and the J gene end by 6 bases; junction bases not matched to a gene: 7. CDR3 protein: CAISRGGTGHGYTF. In DNA form, the CDR3 reads TGTGCCATCAGTCGAGGGGGGACAGGGCATGGCTACACCTTC.

This clone was seen only a few times. The chain joins TRBV18 to TRBJ2-1, with D tentatively TRBD2 (6 bases). This CDR3 is 16 amino acids long. The germline V and J ends were trimmed by 6 bases and 0 bases, with 15 bases remaining between them. Germline loops: CDR1 KGHSH, CDR2 LQKENI. In DNA form, the CDR3 reads TGTGCCAGCTCCCAGTTGGGGGGAAGCTCCTACAATGAGCAGTTCTTC. Translated: CASSQLGGSSYNEQFF.

This chain joins TRBV11-3 and TRBJ1-1; D perhaps matches TRBD1 (5 bases). Trimming left V 1 base short and J 1 base short, with 13 bases between. The CDR3 consists of 16 residues. Germline V CDR1 and CDR2: SGHNT, YENEEA. CDR3 nucleotide sequence: TGTGCCAGCAGCTTAGGACGAAGCGGGGGGAACACTGAAGCTTTCTTT. Translation: CASSLGRSGGNTEAFF.

The J gene is TRBJ1-5, the V gene TRBV30, with TRBD1 identical over 7 bases. The CDR3 loop spans 15 amino acids. Germline CDR1 is GTSNPN and CDR2 is SVGIG (reference sequence). Losses at the gene ends were 5 bases for V and 1 base for J; bases not matched to a gene: 8. DNA for the CDR3: TGTGCCTGGGGGAGAGGGGGCAGGAGCAATCAGCCCCAGCATTTT. It encodes CAWGRGGRSNQPQHF.

In DNA form, the CDR3 reads TGTGCCAGCAGCCAAGCGGGTTATGGCTACACCTTC. It translates to CASSQAGYGYTF. This rearrangement joins TRBV3-1 (or the pseudogene TRBV3-2) to TRBJ1-2; D call uncertain. V was pared by 1 base and J by 5 bases, with 5 bases between. This CDR3 is built from 12 residues. Germline CDR1 and CDR2: LGHDT and YNNKEL (reference sequence).

V is TRBV20-1 and J is TRBJ2-1; 8 bases match TRBD1. CDR3 length: 11 amino acids. Germline assignment: CDR1 DFQATT and CDR2 SNEGSKA (reference sequence). After removal of 5 bases from V and 8 bases from J, the junction contained 2 bases not matched to a gene. This chain's CDR3 is CSAGQGYEQFF. In DNA, the CDR3 is TGCAGTGCTGGACAGGGTTATGAGCAGTTCTTC.